The TCR beta chain described here comes from a study of OX40 agonist ivuxolimab in advanced cancers. TCRdb keeps only in-frame clones here, not all; method: immunoSEQ multiplex PCR. Of under 110,000 clones in the sample, approximately 90% were seen once. Looked up from germline, CDR1 is MNHEY and CDR2 is SVGAGI. The CDR3 consists of 15 residues. V was pared by 6 bases and J by 0 bases, with 15 bases between. The specimen comprised CD4+ or CD8+ T cells sorted from blood, sampled in a trial of the OX40 agonist ivuxolimab. This chain links TRBV6-5 with TRBJ2-7, with TRBD2 as a possible D gene (6 bases). This sequence was found in an adult with an advanced solid tumor such as melanoma, head and neck, liver or kidney cancer. For the CDR3, the DNA is TGTGCCAGCAGGACCGGACCGGAGGGCTCCTACGAGCAGTACTTC. Amino acid sequence: CASRTGPEGSYEQYF.